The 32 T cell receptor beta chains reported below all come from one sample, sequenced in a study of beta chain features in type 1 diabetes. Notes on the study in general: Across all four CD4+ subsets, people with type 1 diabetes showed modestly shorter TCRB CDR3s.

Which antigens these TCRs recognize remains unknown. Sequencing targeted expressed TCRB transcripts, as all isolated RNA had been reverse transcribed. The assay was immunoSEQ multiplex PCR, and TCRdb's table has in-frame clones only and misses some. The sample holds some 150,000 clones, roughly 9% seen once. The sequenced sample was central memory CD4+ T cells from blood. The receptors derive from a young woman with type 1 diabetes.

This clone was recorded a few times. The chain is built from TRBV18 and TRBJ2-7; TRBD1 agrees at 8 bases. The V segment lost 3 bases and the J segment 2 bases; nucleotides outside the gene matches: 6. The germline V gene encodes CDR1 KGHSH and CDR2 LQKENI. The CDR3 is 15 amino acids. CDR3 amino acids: CASSPRTGITYEQYF. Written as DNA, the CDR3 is TGTGCCAGCTCACCGCGGACAGGGATAACCTACGAGCAGTACTTC.

In nucleotides, the CDR3 is TGTGCCAGCAGCTTAGCCTCAGCGGTGCAGTTCTTC. Protein product: CASSLASAVQFF. V gene TRBV7-9 combines with J gene TRBJ2-1, with D possibly matching TRBD2 (5 bases). V was shortened by 0 bases and J by 12 bases, with 9 bases between the two germline ends. Germline-derived CDR1 and CDR2 are SEHNR and FQNEAQ (reference sequence). This CDR3 is 12 amino acids long.

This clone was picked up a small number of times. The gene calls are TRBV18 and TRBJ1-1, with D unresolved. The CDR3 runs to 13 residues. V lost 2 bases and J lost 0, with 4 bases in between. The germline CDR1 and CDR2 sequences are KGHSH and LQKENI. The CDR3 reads CASSPFMNTEAFF. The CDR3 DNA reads TGTGCCAGCTCACCATTCATGAACACTGAAGCTTTCTTT.

The chain's CDR3 is CASSHMAGIGEKLFF. CDR3 sequence (DNA): TGTGCCAGCAGCCACATGGCAGGGATCGGTGAAAAACTGTTTTTT. The chain is built from TRBV6-5 and TRBJ1-4, with a possible D match to TRBD1 (5 bases). Germline CDR1 is MNHEY and CDR2 is SVGAGI. The CDR3 totals 15 residues. Trimming shortened V by 6 bases and J by 7 bases, and 18 bases separated the two germline ends.

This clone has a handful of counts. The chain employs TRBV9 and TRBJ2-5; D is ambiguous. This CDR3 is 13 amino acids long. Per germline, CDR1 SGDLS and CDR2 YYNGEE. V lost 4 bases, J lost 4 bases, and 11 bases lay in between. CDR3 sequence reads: CASSPPGAETQYF. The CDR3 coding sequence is TGTGCCAGCAGCCCCCCGGGTGCAGAGACCCAGTACTTC.

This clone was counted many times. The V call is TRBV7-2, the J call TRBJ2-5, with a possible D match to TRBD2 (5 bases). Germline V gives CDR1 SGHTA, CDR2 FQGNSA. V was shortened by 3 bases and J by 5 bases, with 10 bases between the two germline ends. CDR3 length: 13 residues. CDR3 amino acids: CASSFLGSETQYF. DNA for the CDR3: TGTGCCAGCAGCTTTTTAGGGAGTGAGACCCAGTACTTC.

The CDR3 DNA follows: TGCAGCGTTGAAGATCACCGGGGGGGATCGCGTACCGGGGAGCTGTTTTTT. Its translation: CSVEDHRGGSRTGELFF. J is TRBJ2-2 and V is TRBV29-1, with 8 bases fitting TRBD2. CDR3 length: 17 residues. Germline V lookup: CDR1 SQVTM, CDR2 ANQGSEA. J was trimmed by 5 bases and V by 0 bases; bases with no gene match: 11.

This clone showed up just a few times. CDR3 sequence reads: CASQGSASYGYTF. In nucleotides, the CDR3 is TGTGCCAGTCAGGGGTCGGCGTCCTATGGCTACACCTTC. J is TRBJ1-2 and V is TRBV7-9; D may be TRBD1 (6 bases). This CDR3 region has 13 residues. Germline loops: CDR1 SEHNR, CDR2 FQNEAQ (reference sequence). The V end lost 9 bases, the J end lost 4 bases, and 15 bases lay between the germline ends.

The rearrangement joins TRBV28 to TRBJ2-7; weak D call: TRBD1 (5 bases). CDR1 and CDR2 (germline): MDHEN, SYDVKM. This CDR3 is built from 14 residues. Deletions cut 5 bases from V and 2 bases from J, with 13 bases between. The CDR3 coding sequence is TGTGCCAGCAGTCTCAGGGTTGAGGCCTACGAGCAGTACTTC. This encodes CASSLRVEAYEQYF.

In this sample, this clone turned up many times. The chain's CDR3 is CASSNQGRAEAFF. The CDR3 DNA follows: TGTGCCAGCAGTAACCAGGGTAGGGCTGAAGCTTTCTTT. The genes are TRBV25-1 and TRBJ1-1; a possible D gene is TRBD1 (5 bases). This CDR3 spans 13 amino acids. The V end lost 5 bases, the J end lost 6 bases, and 13 bases lay between the germline ends. Germline V gene lookup returns CDR1 MGHDK and CDR2 SYGVNS. Looking up the rest from reference TRBV25-1 and TRBJ1-1 gives the full variable domain: EADIYQTPRYLVIGTGKKITLECSQTMGHDKMYWYQQDPGMELHLIHYSYGVNSTEKGDLSSESTVSRIRTEHFPLTLESARPSHTSQYLCASSNQGRAEAFFGQGTRLTVV.

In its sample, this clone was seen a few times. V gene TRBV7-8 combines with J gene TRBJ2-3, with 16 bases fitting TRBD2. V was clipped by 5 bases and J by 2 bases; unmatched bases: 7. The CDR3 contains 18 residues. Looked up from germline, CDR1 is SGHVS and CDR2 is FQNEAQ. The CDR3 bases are TGTGCCAGCAGCCGTCCGGGACTAGCGGGAGGGCTCACAGATACGCAGTATTTT. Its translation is CASSRPGLAGGLTDTQYF.

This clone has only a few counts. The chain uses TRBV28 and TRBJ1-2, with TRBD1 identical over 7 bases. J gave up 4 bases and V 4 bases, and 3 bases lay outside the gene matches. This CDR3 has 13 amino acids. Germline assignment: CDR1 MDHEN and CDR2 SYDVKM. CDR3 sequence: CASSSGQAYGYTF. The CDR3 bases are TGTGCCAGCAGTTCAGGACAGGCCTATGGCTACACCTTC.

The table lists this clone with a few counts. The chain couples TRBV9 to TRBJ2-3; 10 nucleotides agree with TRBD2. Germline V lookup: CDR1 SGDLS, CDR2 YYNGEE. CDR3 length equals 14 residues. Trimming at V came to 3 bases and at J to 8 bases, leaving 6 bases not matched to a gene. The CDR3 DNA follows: TGTGCCAGCAGCGAGAGGACTAGCGGTGCTACGCAGTATTTT. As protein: CASSERTSGATQYF.

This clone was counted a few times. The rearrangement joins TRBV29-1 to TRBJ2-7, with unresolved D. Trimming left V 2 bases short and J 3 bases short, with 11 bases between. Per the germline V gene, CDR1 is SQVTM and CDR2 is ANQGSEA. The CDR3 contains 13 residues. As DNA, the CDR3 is TGCAGCGTTGAATTTGGTGGCCTCTACGAGCAGTACTTC. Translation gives CSVEFGGLYEQYF.

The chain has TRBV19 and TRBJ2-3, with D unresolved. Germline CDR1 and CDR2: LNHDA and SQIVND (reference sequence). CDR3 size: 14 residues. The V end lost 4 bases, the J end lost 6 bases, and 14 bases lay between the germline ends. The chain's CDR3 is CASSKSVNLDTQYF. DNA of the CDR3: TGTGCCAGTAGTAAATCGGTGAACCTCGATACGCAGTATTTT.

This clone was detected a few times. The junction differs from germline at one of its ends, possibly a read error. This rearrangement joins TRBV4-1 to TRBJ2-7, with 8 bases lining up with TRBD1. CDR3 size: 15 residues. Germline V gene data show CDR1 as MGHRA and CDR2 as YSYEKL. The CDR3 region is CASSQDSGQGREQYF. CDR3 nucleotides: TGTGCCAGCAGCCAAGATTCAGGACAGGGTCGCGAGCAGTACTTC.

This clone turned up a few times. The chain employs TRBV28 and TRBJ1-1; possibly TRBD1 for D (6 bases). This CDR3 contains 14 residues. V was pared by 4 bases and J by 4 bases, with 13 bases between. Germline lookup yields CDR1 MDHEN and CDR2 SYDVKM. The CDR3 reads CASSSTQGTTEAFF. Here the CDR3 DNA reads TGTGCCAGCAGTTCTACACAGGGAACCACTGAAGCTTTCTTT. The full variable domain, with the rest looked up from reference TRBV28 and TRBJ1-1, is DVKVTQSSRYLVKRTGEKVFLECVQDMDHENMFWYRQDPGLGLRLIYFSYDVKMKEKGDIPEGYSVSREKKERFSLILESASTNQTSMYLCASSSTQGTTEAFFGQGTRLTVV.

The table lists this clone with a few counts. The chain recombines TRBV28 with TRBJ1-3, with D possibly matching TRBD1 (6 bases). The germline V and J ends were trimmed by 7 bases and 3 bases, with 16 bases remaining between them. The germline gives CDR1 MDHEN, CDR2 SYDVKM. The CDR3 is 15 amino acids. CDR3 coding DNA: TGTGCCAGCATTTCAGCAGGGGCGCGTGGAAACACCATATATTTT. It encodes CASISAGARGNTIYF.

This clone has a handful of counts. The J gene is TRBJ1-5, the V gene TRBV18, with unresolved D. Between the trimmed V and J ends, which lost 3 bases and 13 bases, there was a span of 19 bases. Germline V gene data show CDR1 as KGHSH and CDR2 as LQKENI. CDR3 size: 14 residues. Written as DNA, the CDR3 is TGTGCCAGCTCACCCGGGAGTGGGAGCCAGTCGCAGCATTTT. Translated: CASSPGSGSQSQHF.

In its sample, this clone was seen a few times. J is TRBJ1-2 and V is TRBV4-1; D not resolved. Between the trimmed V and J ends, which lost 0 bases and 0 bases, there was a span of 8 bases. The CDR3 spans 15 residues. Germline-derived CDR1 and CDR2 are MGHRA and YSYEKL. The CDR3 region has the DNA TGCGCCAGCAGCCAAGAGACAACCGCTAACTATGGCTACACCTTC. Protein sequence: CASSQETTANYGYTF.

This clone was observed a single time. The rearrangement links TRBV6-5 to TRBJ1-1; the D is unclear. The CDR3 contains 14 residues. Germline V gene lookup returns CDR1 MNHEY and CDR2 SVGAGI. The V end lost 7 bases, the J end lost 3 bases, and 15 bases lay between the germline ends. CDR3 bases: TGTGCCAGCACCCTCCGGACCGGGGACACTGAAGCTTTCTTT. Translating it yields CASTLRTGDTEAFF.

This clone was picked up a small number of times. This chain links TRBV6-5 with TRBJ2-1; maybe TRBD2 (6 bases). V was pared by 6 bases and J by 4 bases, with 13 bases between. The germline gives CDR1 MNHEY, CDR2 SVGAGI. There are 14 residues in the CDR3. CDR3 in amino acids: CASRNRDLYNEQFF. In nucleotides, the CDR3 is TGTGCCAGCAGAAACCGGGACTTGTACAATGAGCAGTTCTTC.

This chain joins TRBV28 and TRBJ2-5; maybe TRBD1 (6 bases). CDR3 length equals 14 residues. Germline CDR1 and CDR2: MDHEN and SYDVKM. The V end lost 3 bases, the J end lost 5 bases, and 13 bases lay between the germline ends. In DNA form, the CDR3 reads TGTGCCAGCAGTTTCGGGGCCCAGGGGGAGACCCAGTACTTC. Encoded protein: CASSFGAQGETQYF.

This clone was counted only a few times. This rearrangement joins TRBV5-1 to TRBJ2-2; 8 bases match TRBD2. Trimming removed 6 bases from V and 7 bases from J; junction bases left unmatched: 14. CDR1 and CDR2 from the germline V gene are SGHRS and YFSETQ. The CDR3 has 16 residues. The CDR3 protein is CASTTGVGAGVGELFF. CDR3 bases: TGCGCCAGCACCACGGGTGTTGGAGCGGGAGTCGGGGAGCTGTTTTTT.

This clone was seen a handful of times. This CDR3 is CASSLGVDGGTEAFF. Here the CDR3 DNA reads TGCGCCAGCAGCTTGGGGGTGGACGGGGGCACTGAAGCTTTCTTT. V and J are TRBV5-1 and TRBJ1-1; D may be TRBD1 (5 bases). This CDR3 contains 15 residues. The V and J ends lost 0 bases and 4 bases respectively, with 13 bases between them. Germline lookup yields CDR1 SGHRS and CDR2 YFSETQ.

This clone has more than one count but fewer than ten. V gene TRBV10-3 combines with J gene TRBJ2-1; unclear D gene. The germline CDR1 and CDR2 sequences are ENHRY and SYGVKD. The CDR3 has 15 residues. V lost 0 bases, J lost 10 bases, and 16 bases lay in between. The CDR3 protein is CAISESRLGAGEQFF. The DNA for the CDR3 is TGTGCCATCAGTGAGTCGAGGCTAGGTGCCGGCGAGCAGTTCTTC.

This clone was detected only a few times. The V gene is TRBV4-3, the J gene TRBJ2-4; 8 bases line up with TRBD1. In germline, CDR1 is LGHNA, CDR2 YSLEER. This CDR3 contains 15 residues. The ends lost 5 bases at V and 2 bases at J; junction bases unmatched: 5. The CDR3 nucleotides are TGCGCCAGCAGCTACGACAGGGGAACCAAAAACATTCAGTACTTC. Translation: CASSYDRGTKNIQYF.

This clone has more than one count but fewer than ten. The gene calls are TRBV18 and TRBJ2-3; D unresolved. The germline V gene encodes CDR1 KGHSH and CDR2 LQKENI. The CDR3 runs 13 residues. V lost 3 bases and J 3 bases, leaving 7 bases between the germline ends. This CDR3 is CASSPLSTDTQYF. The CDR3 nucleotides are TGTGCCAGCTCACCCCTGTCGACAGATACGCAGTATTTT.

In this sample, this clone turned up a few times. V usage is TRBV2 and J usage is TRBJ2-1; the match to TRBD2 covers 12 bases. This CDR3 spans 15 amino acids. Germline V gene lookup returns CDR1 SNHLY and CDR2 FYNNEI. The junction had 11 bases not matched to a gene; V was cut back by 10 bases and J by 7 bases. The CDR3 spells CATTSSGRAGNEQFF. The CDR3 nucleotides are TGTGCCACCACATCTAGCGGGAGGGCCGGAAATGAGCAGTTCTTC.

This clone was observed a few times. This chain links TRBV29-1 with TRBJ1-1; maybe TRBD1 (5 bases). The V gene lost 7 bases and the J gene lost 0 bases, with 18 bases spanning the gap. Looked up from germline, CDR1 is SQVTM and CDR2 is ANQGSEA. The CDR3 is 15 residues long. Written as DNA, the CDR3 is TGCAGCGGATCTACCTCGGCAGGGTTGAACACTGAAGCTTTCTTT. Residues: CSGSTSAGLNTEAFF. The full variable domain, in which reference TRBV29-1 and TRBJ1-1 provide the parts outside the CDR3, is SAVISQKPSRDICQRGTSLTIQCQVDSQVTMMFWYRQQPGQSLTLIATANQGSEATYESGFVIDKFPISRPNLTFSTLTVSNMSPEDSSIYLCSGSTSAGLNTEAFFGQGTRLTVV.

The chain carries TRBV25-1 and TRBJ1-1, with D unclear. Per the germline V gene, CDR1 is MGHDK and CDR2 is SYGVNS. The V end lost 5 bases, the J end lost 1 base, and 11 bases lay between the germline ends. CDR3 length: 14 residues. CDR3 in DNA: TGTGCCAGCAGTAGAGAGGGAACGAACACTGAAGCTTTCTTT. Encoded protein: CASSREGTNTEAFF. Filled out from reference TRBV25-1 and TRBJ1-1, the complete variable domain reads EADIYQTPRYLVIGTGKKITLECSQTMGHDKMYWYQQDPGMELHLIHYSYGVNSTEKGDLSSESTVSRIRTEHFPLTLESARPSHTSQYLCASSREGTNTEAFFGQGTRLTVV.

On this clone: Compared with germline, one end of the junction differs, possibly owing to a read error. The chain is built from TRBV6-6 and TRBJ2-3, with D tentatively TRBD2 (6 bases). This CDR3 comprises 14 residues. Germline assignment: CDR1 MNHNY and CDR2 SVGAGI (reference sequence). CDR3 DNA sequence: TGTGCCATCAGTGGTAGACTAGACACAGATACGCAGTATTTT. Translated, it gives CAISGRLDTDTQYF.